These T cell receptor beta chains were read from a single sample in a study of CD8+CD57+ T cells in acquired aplastic anemia. TCRdb used MiXCR to reprocess the reads, holding one entry per CDR3 protein. The data show some 150,000 distinct CDR3 sequences, with 70% to 80% seen just once and about 50% held by the top ten. Specimen: sorted CD4+, CD8+, or CD8+CD57+ T cells (not recorded which) from PBMCs. All receptors derive from a human donor with aplastic anemia. Both conserved end residues are part of each CDR3. D genes are given only for firm matches. Clone sizes are given selectively: once, few, many, or a class where the clone is expanded.

TGTGCCAGCAGCGTAGGGGGGGACAGGAATCAGCCCCAGCATTTT,CASSVGGDRNQPQHF,many,TRBV9,TRBJ1-5,TRBD1
TGTGCCAGCAGCGTAGCCGGGACAGTGAACACCGGGGAGCTGTTTTTT,CASSVAGTVNTGELFF,.,TRBV9,TRBJ2-2,TRBD1
TGTGCCAGCAGCGACCCGGGACAGGGCTCCGGAAACACCATATATTTT,CASSDPGQGSGNTIYF,.,TRBV7-7,TRBJ1-3,TRBD1
TGTGCCAGCGGCGTAGAGGGACACCCACGGGACGGTGAGCAGTACTTC,CASGVEGHPRDGEQYF,once,TRBV9,TRBJ2-7,.
TGTGCCAGCAGCGCGCCGCCGGGACAGAGCTCCTACGAGCAGTACTTC,CASSAPPGQSSYEQYF,.,TRBV2,TRBJ2-7,TRBD1
TGTGCCAGCAGCGTAGAAGCGGGGGGGCTGGAGACCCAGTACTTC,CASSVEAGGLETQYF,few,TRBV9,TRBJ2-5,TRBD2
TGTGCCAGCAGCCAGGGACAGGGGGCAGAAGAGCAGTACTTC,CASSQGQGAEEQYF,.,TRBV4-2,TRBJ2-7,TRBD1
.,CASSFYICSARDNRDYNEQFF,.,TRBV5-6,TRBJ2-1,.
TGTGCCAGCAGCAGGGGTTGGTACACTGAAGCTTTCTTT,CASSRGWYTEAFF,.,TRBV27,TRBJ1-1,.
TGCGCCAGCAGCAAATGGGGCGACACTGAAGCTTTCTTT,CASSKWGDTEAFF,.,TRBV5-1,TRBJ1-1,.
TGTGCCAGCAGCTTAAGTTGGGAGACCCAGTACTTC,CASSLSWETQYF,.,TRBV7-8,TRBJ2-5,.
TGTGCCAGCAGTCTGACAGGCGCCCAATTCCAAGAGACCCAGTACTTC,CASSLTGAQFQETQYF,.,TRBV7-9,TRBJ2-5,.
TGTGCCAGCAGTTTCGGGACAGGGGTTACTGAAGCTTTCTTT,CASSFGTGVTEAFF,.,TRBV9,TRBJ1-1,TRBD1
TGTGCCAGTAAGGGGACAGGGGGCGCAGATACGCAGTATTTT,CASKGTGGADTQYF,.,TRBV19,TRBJ2-3,TRBD1
TGTGCCAGTTCGGAGGGCCGCTGGGAGACCCAGTACTTC,CASSEGRWETQYF,.,TRBV2,TRBJ2-5,.
TGTGCCACCAGTGATGCCCTCCGGACAGGGGGAGATGAGCAGTCCTTC,CATSDALRTGGDEQSF,.,TRBV24-1,TRBJ2-1,TRBD1
TGTGCCAGCAGCCAATACCCCGAGGTGTTCGGGACGGCTGAAGCTTTCTTT,CASSQYPEVFGTAEAFF,.,TRBV7-6,TRBJ1-1,.
TGTGCCAGCAGCCCCGGACTAGCGGGGGAAGGAGAGACCCAGTACTTC,CASSPGLAGEGETQYF,.,TRBV7-2,TRBJ2-5,TRBD2
TGCAGTGCCCCGAAGGCGCAGGGTACTTACGAGCAGTACTTC,CSAPKAQGTYEQYF,.,TRBV20-1,TRBJ2-7,.
TGCGCCAGCAGCCTTCTGACAGGGGGGCCGCCCCAGCATTTT,CASSLLTGGPPQHF,.,TRBV4-1,TRBJ1-5,TRBD1
TGTGCCATCAGTGAGGTAGCGATAGGGCCCCAGCATTTT,CAISEVAIGPQHF,.,TRBV10-3,TRBJ1-5,.
TGTGCCAGCAGCTCAGACGGACTAGAGACCCAGTACTTC,CASSSDGLETQYF,.,TRBV7-3,TRBJ2-5,.
TGTGCCAGCAGCTTAGGGAAGACAGGAGGGCCCCTCCACTTT,CASSLGKTGGPLHF,.,TRBV7-2,TRBJ1-6,.
TGTGCCAGCAGCTCCGCGACAGGATACAATGAGCAGTTCTTC,CASSSATGYNEQFF,.,TRBV7-1,TRBJ2-1,.
TGTGCCAGCAGCGAGGGAGGGGACCGCAATCAGCCCCAGCATTTT,CASSEGGDRNQPQHF,many,TRBV9,TRBJ1-5,.
TGTGCCACCAGTGATCCTGATAGACAGGGAGGAGGAATCGAGTTCTTC,CATSDPDRQGGGIEFF,.,TRBV24-1,TRBJ2-1,.
TGCAGTGCTAGTGTGGCAGTTCAAGAGACCCAGTACTTC,CSASVAVQETQYF,.,TRBV20-1,TRBJ2-5,.
TGTGCCAGTAGTATCAGAGGGACTAGCAATGAGCAGTTCTTC,CASSIRGTSNEQFF,.,TRBV19,TRBJ2-1,TRBD2
TGCAGTGCTACCAGACTAGCGGGCATCCCCTACGAGCAGTACTTC,CSATRLAGIPYEQYF,few,TRBV20-1,TRBJ2-7,TRBD2
TGTGCCAGCAGCTTATGGCCGGTGGCAAAAAATGGCTACACCTTC,CASSLWPVAKNGYTF,many,TRBV7-6,TRBJ1-2,.
TGTGCCAGCATTCCCGGCCCACAGGGGAGCAATCAGCCCCAGCATTTT,CASIPGPQGSNQPQHF,once,TRBV12-3/TRBV12-4,TRBJ1-5,TRBD1
TGCAGCGTTGAAATGGGACAGCAATACGCAGATACGCAGTATTTT,CSVEMGQQYADTQYF,.,TRBV29-1,TRBJ2-3,TRBD1
TGTGCCAGCAGCCTCTCAACCGGGACTAGCGGGAGGTACGAGCAGTACTTC,CASSLSTGTSGRYEQYF,many,TRBV7-9,TRBJ2-7,TRBD2
TGTGCCAGCAGCGTCCTCCGGGCGGGAGGAGATACGCAGTATTTT,CASSVLRAGGDTQYF,.,TRBV9,TRBJ2-3,TRBD2
TGCAGTGCTAGAAAAGGACAGGAAATCACTGAAGCTTTCTTT,CSARKGQEITEAFF,.,TRBV20-1,TRBJ1-1,TRBD1
TGCGCCAGCAGTGAGTCGGATGCGGGAACCACAGATACGCAGTATTTT,CASSESDAGTTDTQYF,.,TRBV10-2,TRBJ2-3,.
TGCAGTGCTACCGCCAGTACGGATGAGCAGTTCTTC,CSATASTDEQFF,.,TRBV20-1,TRBJ2-1,.
TGTGCCAGCAGCGAAGGACTAGCGGGGGCCGTAGGGAATTTCGGCTACACCTTC,CASSEGLAGAVGNFGYTF,few,TRBV9,TRBJ1-2,.
TGTGCCAGCGGGGACAGACCCACCGGGGAGCTGTTTTTT,CASGDRPTGELFF,.,TRBV2,TRBJ2-2,TRBD1
TGTGCCAGTAGTATAGATCTATACGCATCCTATGGCTACACCTTC,CASSIDLYASYGYTF,.,TRBV19,TRBJ1-2,.
TGCGCCAGCAGCTTTGGACTAGCGGGTGTGGAGACCCAGTACTTC,CASSFGLAGVETQYF,.,TRBV5-1,TRBJ2-5,TRBD2
TGCAGCGTCGTTCCCACCCCGGGACAGGCGACCTATGGCTACACCTTC,CSVVPTPGQATYGYTF,.,TRBV29-1,TRBJ1-2,TRBD1
TGTGCCAGCAGCTCCGGGACTAGTTCAGATACGCAGTATTTT,CASSSGTSSDTQYF,.,TRBV7-9,TRBJ2-3,TRBD2
TGCAGTGCTAGAGAAGACACCGGAACGCCGCAGTTCTTC,CSAREDTGTPQFF,.,TRBV20-1,TRBJ2-1,.
TGTGCCACCAGCATCGGGGGGATAGGTGAAAAACTGTTTTTT,CATSIGGIGEKLFF,.,TRBV15,TRBJ1-4,.
TGTGCCAGTAGGACAGGGCAACTGAATGAGCAGTTCTTC,CASRTGQLNEQFF,few,TRBV2,TRBJ2-1,TRBD1
TGTGCCAGCAGTTGGGGGAACACCGGGGAGCTGTTTTTT,CASSWGNTGELFF,.,TRBV11-3,TRBJ2-2,.
TGTGCCAGCAGTCCGGGACAGGATCAGCCCCAGCATTTT,CASSPGQDQPQHF,.,TRBV7-9,TRBJ1-5,TRBD1
TGTGCCAGCAGTTTATACCCGTCCACCTTGTTGGGTTCCCATAGCGGGGAGCTGTTTTTT,CASSLYPSTLLGSHSGELFF,.,TRBV12-3/TRBV12-4,TRBJ2-2,.
TGTGCCAGCAGCTTAACGCCTAGCGGCTCGGTCTCTGGAAGCACAGATACGCAGTATTTT,CASSLTPSGSVSGSTDTQYF,once,TRBV7-9,TRBJ2-3,TRBD2
TGTGCCAGCAGCGTAGTCGGCCCTGGAGGCGGAAGGGACACTGAAGCTTTCTTT,CASSVVGPGGGRDTEAFF,.,TRBV9,TRBJ1-1,.
TGCAGCGTCAGGGACAGTCCGTACCAAGAGACCCAGTACTTC,CSVRDSPYQETQYF,.,TRBV29-1,TRBJ2-5,TRBD1
TGTGCCATAGGGCTAGCGGGAGGGTGGAATGAGCAGTTCTTC,CAIGLAGGWNEQFF,once,TRBV19,TRBJ2-1,TRBD2
TGTGCCAGCAGCGTAGACAGGGGCGGCTACACCTTC,CASSVDRGGYTF,once,TRBV2,TRBJ1-2,TRBD1
TGCAGCGTTGATCGCGGCCAGGGCGGCTATGGCTACACCTTC,CSVDRGQGGYGYTF,.,TRBV29-1,TRBJ1-2,.
TGTGCCAGCAGCTTAGTAGCGGGAACCTCCAATGAGCAGTTCTTC,CASSLVAGTSNEQFF,.,TRBV7-8,TRBJ2-1,TRBD2
TGCAGCGTTGAGTTGGACAGCGCTTACGAGCAGTACTTC,CSVELDSAYEQYF,.,TRBV29-1,TRBJ2-7,.
TGTGCCTCACACCGCGCAGGAAGCTCCTACGAGCAGTACTTC,CASHRAGSSYEQYF,few,TRBV10-3,TRBJ2-7,.
TGTGCCAGCAGCTTACAGGGGGTTTACGGTACGCAGTATTTT,CASSLQGVYGTQYF,.,TRBV7-2,TRBJ2-3,TRBD1
TGTGCCAGCTCACCAGGACTAGCAAGAGGTGAGCAGTTCTTC,CASSPGLARGEQFF,.,TRBV18,TRBJ2-1,TRBD2